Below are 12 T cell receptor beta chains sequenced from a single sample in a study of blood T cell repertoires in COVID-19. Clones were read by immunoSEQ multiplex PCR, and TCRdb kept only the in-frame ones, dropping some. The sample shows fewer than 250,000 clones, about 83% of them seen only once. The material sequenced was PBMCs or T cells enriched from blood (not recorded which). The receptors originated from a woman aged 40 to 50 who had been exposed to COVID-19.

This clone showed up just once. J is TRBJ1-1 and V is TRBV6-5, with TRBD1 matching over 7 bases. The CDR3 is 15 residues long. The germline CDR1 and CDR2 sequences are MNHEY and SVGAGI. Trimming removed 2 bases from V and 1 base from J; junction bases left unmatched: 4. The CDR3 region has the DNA TGTGCCAGCAGTTACGGAGACAGGGCGAACACTGAAGCTTTCTTT. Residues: CASSYGDRANTEAFF.

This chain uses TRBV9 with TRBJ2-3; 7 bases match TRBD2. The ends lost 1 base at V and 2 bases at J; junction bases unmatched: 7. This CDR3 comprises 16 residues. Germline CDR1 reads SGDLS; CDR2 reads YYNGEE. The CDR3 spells CASSVSERGFTDTQYF. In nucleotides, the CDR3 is TGTGCCAGCAGCGTATCCGAGCGGGGATTCACAGATACGCAGTATTTT.

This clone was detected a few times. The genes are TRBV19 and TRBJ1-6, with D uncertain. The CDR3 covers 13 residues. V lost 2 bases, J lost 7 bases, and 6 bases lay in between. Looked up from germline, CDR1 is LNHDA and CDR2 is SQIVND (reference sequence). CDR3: CASSIRGNSPLHF. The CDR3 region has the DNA TGTGCCAGTAGTATAAGAGGGAATTCACCCCTCCACTTT. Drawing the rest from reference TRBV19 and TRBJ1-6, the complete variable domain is DGGITQSPKYLFRKEGQNVTLSCEQNLNHDAMYWYRQDPGQGLRLIYYSQIVNDFQKGDIAEGYSVSREKKESFPLTVTSAQKNPTAFYLCASSIRGNSPLHFGNGTRLTVT.

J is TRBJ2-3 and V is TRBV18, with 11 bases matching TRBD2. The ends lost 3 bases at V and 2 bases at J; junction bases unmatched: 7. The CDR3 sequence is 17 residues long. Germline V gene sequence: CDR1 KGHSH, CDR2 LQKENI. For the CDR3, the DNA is TGTGCCAGCTCACCCTTAGGACTAGCGGGTAACACAGATACGCAGTATTTT. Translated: CASSPLGLAGNTDTQYF. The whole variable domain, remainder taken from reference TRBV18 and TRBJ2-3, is NAGVMQNPRHLVRRRGQEARLRCSPMKGHSHVYWYRQLPEEGLKFMVYLQKENIIDESGMPKERFSAEFPKEGPSILRIQQVVRGDSAAYFCASSPLGLAGNTDTQYFGPGTRLTVL.

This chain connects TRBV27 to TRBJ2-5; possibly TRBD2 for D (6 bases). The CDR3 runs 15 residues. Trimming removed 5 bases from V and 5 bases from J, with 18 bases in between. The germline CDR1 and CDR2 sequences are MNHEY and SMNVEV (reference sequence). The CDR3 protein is CASSLLGGERETQYF. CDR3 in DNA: TGTGCCAGCAGTCTACTAGGCGGGGAACGGGAGACCCAGTACTTC.

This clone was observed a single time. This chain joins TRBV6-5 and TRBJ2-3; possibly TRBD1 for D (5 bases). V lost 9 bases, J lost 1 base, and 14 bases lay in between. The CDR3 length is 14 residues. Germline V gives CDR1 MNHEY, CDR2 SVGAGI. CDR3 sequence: CASTGARGTDTQYF. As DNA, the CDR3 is TGTGCCAGTACAGGCGCACGGGGCACAGATACGCAGTATTTT.

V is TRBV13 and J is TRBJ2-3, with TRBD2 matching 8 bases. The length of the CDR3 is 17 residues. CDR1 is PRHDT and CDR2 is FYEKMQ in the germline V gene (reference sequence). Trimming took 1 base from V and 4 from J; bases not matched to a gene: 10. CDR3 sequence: CASSLEAGGGSPDTQYF. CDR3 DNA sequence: TGTGCCAGCAGCTTAGAGGCCGGGGGGGGATCACCAGATACGCAGTATTTT.

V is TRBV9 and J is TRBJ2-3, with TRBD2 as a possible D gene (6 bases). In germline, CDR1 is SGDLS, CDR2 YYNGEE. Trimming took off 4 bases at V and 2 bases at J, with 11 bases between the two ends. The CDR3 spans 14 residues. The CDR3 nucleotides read TGTGCCAGCAGCCGTAGCGGATTCACAGATACGCAGTATTTT. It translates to CASSRSGFTDTQYF.

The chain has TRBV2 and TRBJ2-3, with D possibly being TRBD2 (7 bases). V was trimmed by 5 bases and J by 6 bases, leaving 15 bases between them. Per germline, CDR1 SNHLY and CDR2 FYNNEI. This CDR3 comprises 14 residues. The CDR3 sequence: CASSHRGGRDTQYF. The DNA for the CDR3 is TGTGCCAGCAGTCATAGGGGGGGGCGGGATACGCAGTATTTT.

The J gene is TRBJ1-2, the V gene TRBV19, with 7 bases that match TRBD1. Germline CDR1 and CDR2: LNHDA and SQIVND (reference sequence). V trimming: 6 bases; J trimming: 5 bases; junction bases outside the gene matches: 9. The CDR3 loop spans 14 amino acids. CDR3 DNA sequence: TGTGCCAGTAGCCCGACAGGGTCCTTTTATGGCTACACCTTC. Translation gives CASSPTGSFYGYTF.

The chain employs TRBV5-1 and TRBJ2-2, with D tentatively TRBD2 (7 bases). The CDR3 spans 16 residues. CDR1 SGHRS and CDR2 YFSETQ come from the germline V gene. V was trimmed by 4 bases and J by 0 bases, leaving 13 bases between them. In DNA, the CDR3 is TGCGCCAGCAGCGGGGGCGGGGGCGCGAACACCGGGGAGCTGTTTTTT. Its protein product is CASSGGGGANTGELFF.

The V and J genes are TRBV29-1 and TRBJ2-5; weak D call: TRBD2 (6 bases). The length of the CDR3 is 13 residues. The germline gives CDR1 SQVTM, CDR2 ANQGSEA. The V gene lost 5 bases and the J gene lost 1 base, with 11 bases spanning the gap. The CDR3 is CSVSGGAQETQYF. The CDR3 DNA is TGCAGCGTTTCTGGCGGGGCCCAAGAGACCCAGTACTTC.